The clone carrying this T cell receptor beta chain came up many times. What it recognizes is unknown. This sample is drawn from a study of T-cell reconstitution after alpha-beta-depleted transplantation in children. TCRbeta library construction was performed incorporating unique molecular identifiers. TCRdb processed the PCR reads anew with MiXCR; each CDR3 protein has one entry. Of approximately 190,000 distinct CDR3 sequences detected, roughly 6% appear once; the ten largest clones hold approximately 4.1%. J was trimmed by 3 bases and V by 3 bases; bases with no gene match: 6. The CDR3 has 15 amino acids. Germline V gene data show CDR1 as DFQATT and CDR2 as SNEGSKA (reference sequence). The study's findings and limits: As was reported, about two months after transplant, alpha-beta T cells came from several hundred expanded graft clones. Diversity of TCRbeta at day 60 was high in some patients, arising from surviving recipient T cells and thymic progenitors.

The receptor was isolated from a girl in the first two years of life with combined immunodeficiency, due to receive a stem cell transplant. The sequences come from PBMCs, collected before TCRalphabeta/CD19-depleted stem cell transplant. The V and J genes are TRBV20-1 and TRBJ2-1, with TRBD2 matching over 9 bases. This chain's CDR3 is CSAREPSGDYNEQFF. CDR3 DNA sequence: TGCAGTGCTAGGGAACCTAGCGGGGACTACAATGAGCAGTTCTTC.